The rows below give T cell receptor beta chains drawn from one sample of a study of T cell repertoires in cytomegalovirus infection. One entry per CDR3 protein, called by TCRdb with MiXCR from the reads. The table has roughly 200,000 distinct CDR3 sequences, 17% seen once. The sequenced material came from CD8+ T cells from PBMCs. The receptors derive from a human donor in good health (CMV status not recorded). Some clones in this sample may be carry-over from other donors' samples. Each CDR3 is given with its conserved first and last residue.

v_gene	j_gene	CDR3aa
TRBV20-1	TRBJ2-1	CSARDGLAAYNEQFF
TRBV7-9	TRBJ2-7	CASSSGGPSYEQYF
TRBV7-2	TRBJ2-1	CASSHTGGKGNEQFF
TRBV7-6	TRBJ1-1	CASSLGLGLNTEAFF
TRBV12-3/TRBV12-4	TRBJ2-3	CASRPTGTILTDTQYF
TRBV28	TRBJ1-2	CASSLGLGQIYGYTF
TRBV11-2	TRBJ2-3	CASSFLELSSTDTQYF
TRBV7-2	TRBJ2-7	CASSSSPGRDEQYF
TRBV9	TRBJ2-2	CASSVVPRGTNTGELFF
TRBV12-5	TRBJ2-7	CASGTGGSYEQYF
TRBV20-1	TRBJ2-1	CSARGTLNTYNEQFF
TRBV11-2	TRBJ2-5	CASSLTSGAKYQETQYF
TRBV5-4	TRBJ2-1	CASSLPGGHRSYNEQFF
TRBV27	TRBJ2-1	CASSTSQGISYNEQFF
TRBV6-5	TRBJ1-5	CASSFSTERSQPQHF
TRBV29-1	TRBJ2-7	CSVDTGVGDEQYF
TRBV10-3	TRBJ1-1	CAISEPNQGLNTEAFF
TRBV7-6	TRBJ2-7	CASSLERGVNYEQYF
TRBV7-2	TRBJ2-7	CASSLGPVDYEQYF
TRBV7-6	TRBJ2-1	CASSLRTSRHNEQFF
TRBV9	TRBJ1-2	CASSPTLQTNYGYTF
TRBV28	TRBJ1-2	CASRTSGGYNYGYTF
TRBV14	TRBJ2-7	CASSDPGETYEQYF
TRBV6-6	TRBJ2-7	CASSHPRDSLFYEQYF
TRBV7-6	TRBJ1-1	CASSFGGSSAEAFF
TRBV12-3/TRBV12-4	TRBJ2-7	CASSPGQKAYEQYF
TRBV7-6	TRBJ2-1	CASSSPLRGLGDTTYNEQFF
TRBV5-4	TRBJ2-1	CASTHQGHNSYNEQFF
TRBV7-6	TRBJ2-1	CASSGEVYNEQFF
TRBV20-1	TRBJ1-4	CSPESAGAIGEKLFF
TRBV7-6	TRBJ2-3	CASSSRQGYDTQYF
TRBV6-2/TRBV6-3	TRBJ2-7	CASRNPSLYEQYF
TRBV6-6	TRBJ1-1	CASTWDSLNTEAFF
TRBV10-2	TRBJ1-2	CASSEQGVFGYTF
TRBV7-8	TRBJ2-7	CASSPGGGLTSYEQYF
TRBV20-1	TRBJ2-5	CSARDHQGRTQETQYF
TRBV7-9	TRBJ2-4	CASSLEALAKNIQYF
TRBV4-3	TRBJ2-7	CASSLRTGQYEQYF
TRBV7-9	TRBJ2-2	CASASGGTTGELFF
TRBV7-2	TRBJ2-7	CASSFNYEQYF